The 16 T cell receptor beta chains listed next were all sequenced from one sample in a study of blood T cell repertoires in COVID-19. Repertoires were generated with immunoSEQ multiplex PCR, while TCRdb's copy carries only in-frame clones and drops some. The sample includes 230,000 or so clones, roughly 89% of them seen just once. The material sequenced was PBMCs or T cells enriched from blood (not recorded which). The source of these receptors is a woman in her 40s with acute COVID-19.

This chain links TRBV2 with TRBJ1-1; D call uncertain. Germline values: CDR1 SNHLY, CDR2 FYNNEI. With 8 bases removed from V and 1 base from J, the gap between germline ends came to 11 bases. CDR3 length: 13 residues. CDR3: CASAREANTEAFF. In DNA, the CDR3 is TGTGCCAGCGCGCGTGAGGCGAACACTGAAGCTTTCTTT.

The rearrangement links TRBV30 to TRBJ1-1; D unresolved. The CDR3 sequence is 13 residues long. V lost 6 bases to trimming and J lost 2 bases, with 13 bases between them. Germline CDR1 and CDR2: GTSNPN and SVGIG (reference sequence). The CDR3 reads CACPGYSNTEAFF. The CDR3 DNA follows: TGTGCCTGCCCTGGTTATAGTAACACTGAAGCTTTCTTT.

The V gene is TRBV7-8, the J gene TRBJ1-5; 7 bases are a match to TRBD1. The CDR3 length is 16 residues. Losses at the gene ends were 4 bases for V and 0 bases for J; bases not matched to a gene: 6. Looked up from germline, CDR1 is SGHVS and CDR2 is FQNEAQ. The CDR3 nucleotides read TGTGCCAGCAGCTACGATGGACAGGCTAGCAATCAGCCCCAGCATTTT. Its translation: CASSYDGQASNQPQHF.

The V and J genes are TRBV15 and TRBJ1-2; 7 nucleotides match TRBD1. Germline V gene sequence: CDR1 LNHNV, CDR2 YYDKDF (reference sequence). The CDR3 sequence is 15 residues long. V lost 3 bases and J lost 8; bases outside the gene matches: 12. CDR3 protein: CATSSLIQGIMGYTF. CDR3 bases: TGTGCCACCAGCAGCTTGATACAGGGGATTATGGGCTACACCTTC.

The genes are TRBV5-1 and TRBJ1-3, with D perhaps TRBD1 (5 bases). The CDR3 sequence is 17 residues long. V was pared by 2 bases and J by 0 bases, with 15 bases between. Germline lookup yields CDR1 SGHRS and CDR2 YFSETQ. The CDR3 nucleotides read TGCGCCAGCAGCTTAGTAGGAGGGACCTTCTCTGGAAACACCATATATTTT. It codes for CASSLVGGTFSGNTIYF.

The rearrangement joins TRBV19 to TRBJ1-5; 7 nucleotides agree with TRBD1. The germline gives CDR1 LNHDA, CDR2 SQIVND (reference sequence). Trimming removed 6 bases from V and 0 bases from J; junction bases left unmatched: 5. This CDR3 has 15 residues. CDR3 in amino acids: CASRGTVYSNQPQHF. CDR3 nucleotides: TGTGCCAGTAGGGGGACAGTTTATAGCAATCAGCCCCAGCATTTT. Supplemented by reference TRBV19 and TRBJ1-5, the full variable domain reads DGGITQSPKYLFRKEGQNVTLSCEQNLNHDAMYWYRQDPGQGLRLIYYSQIVNDFQKGDIAEGYSVSREKKESFPLTVTSAQKNPTAFYLCASRGTVYSNQPQHFGDGTRLSIL.

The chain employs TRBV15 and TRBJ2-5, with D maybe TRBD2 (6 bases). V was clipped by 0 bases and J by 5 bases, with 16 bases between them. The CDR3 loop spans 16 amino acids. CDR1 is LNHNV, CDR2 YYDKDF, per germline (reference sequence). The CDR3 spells CATSRDPAGGGETQYF. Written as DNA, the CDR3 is TGTGCCACCAGCAGAGATCCAGCAGGTGGGGGGGAGACCCAGTACTTC.

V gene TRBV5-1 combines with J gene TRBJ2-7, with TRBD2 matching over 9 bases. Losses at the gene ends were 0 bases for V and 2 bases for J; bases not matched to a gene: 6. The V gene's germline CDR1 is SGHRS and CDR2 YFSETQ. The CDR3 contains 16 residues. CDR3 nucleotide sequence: TGCGCCAGCAGCTTGGGCGCGGGGGGGTTACCCTACGAGCAGTACTTC. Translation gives CASSLGAGGLPYEQYF.

CDR3 protein: CASSIGQGRLFF. The CDR3 DNA is TGTGCCAGCAGCATAGGACAGGGTCGTCTGTTTTTT. The chain combines TRBV11-2 with TRBJ1-4; the match to TRBD1 covers 8 bases. The V gene end was trimmed by 5 bases and the J gene end by 14 bases; junction bases not matched to a gene: 7. In germline, CDR1 is SGHAT, CDR2 FQNNGV. The CDR3 totals 12 residues.

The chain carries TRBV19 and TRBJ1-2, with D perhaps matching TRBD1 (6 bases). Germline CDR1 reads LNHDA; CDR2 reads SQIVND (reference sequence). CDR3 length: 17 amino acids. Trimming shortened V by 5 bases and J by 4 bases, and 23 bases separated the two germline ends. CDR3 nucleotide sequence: TGTGCCAGTAGTCTCCCGGGACACCACCCTGTGGTCTATGGCTACACCTTC. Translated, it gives CASSLPGHHPVVYGYTF.

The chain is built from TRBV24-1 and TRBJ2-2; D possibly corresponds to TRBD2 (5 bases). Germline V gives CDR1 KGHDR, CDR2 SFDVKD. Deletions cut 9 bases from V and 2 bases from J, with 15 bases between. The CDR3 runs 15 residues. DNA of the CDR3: TGTGCCACCGGACTTCCCCTTCGAAACACCGGGGAGCTGTTTTTT. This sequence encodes CATGLPLRNTGELFF.

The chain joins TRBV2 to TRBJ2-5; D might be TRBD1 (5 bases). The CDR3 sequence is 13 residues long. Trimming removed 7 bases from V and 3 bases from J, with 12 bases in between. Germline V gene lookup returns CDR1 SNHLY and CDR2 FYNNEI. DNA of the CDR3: TGTGCCAGCATCCCTCAGGGCGAAGAGACCCAGTACTTC. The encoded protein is CASIPQGEETQYF.

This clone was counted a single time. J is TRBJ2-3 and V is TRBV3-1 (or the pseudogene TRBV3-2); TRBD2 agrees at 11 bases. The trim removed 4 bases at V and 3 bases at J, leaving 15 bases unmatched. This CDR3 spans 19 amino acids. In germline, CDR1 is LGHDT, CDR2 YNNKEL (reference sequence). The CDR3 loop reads CASSPSIAGGLLGTDTQYF. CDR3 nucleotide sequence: TGTGCCAGCAGCCCCAGTATAGCGGGGGGGCTTCTGGGAACAGATACGCAGTATTTT.

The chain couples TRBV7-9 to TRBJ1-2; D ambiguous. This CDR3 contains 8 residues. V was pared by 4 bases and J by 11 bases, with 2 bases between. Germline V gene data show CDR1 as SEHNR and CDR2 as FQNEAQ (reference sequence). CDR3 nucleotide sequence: TGTGCCAGCAGCTCTTACACCTTC. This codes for CASSSYTF.

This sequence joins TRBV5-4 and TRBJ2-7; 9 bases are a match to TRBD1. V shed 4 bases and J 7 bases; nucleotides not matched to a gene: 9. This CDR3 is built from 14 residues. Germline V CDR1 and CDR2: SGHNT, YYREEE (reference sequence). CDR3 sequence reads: CASSPGQGMGEQYV. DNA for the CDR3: TGTGCCAGCAGCCCTGGACAGGGGATGGGGGAGCAGTACGTC.

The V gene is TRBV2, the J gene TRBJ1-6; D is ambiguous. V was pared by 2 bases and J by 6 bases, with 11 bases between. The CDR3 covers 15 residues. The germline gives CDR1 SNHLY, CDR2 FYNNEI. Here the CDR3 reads CASSEWSVRNSPLHF. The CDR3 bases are TGTGCCAGCAGTGAATGGTCAGTTCGTAATTCACCCCTCCACTTT.